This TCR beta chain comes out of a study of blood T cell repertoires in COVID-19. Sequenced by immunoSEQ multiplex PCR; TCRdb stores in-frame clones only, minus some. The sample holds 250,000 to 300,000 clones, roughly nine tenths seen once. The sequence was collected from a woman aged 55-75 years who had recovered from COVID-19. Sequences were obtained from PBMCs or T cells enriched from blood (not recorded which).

The CDR3 DNA reads TGTGCCAGCAGCTCGGGACAGGGGCCGCTAAAAGAAAAACTGTTTTTT. As protein: CASSSGQGPLKEKLFF. The rearrangement joins TRBV11-2 to TRBJ1-4; 10 positions match TRBD1. This CDR3 is 16 amino acids long. Germline-derived CDR1 and CDR2 are SGHAT and FQNNGV. V trimming: 4 bases; J trimming: 8 bases; junction bases outside the gene matches: 10.